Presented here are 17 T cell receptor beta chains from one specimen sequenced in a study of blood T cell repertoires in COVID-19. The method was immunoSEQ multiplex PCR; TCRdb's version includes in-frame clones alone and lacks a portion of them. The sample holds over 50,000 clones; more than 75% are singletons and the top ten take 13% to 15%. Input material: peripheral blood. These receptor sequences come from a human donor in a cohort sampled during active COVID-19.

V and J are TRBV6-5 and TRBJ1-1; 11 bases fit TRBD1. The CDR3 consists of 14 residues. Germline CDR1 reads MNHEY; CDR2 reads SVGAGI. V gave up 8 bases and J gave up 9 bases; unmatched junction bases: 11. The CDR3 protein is CASRTGTGGLKAFF. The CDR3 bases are TGTGCCAGCCGGACCGGGACAGGGGGACTGAAAGCTTTCTTT.

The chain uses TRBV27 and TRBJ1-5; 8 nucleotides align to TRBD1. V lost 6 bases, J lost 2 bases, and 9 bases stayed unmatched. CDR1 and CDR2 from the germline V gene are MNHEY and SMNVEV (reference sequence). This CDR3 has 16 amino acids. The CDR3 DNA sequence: TGTGCCAGCAGAAGGACAGGGACTGTGGGCAATCAGCCCCAGCATTTT. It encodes CASRRTGTVGNQPQHF.

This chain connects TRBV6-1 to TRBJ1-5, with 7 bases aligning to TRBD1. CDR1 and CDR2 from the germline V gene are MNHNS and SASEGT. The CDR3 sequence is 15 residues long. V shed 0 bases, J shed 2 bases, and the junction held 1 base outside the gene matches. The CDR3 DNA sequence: TGTGCCAGCAGTGAAGCCGACAGGGGCAATCAGCCCCAGCATTTT. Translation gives CASSEADRGNQPQHF.

CDR3 DNA sequence: TGTGCTAGTGGTTTGCGGCTCTTGGGAGGTGGCTCCTACAATGAGCAGTTCTTC. It encodes CASGLRLLGGGSYNEQFF. The rearrangement joins TRBV12-5 to TRBJ2-1; the D gene is possibly TRBD2 (6 bases). V dropped 2 bases and J dropped 0 bases, with 17 bases sitting between them. The CDR3 covers 18 residues. Germline values: CDR1 LGHNT, CDR2 FRNRAP.

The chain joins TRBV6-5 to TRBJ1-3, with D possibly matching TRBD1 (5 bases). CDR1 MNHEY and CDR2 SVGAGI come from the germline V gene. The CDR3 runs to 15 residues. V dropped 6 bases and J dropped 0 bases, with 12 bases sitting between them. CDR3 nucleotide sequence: TGTGCCAGCAGCCTGGACAAAAGCTCTGGAAACACCATATATTTT. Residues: CASSLDKSSGNTIYF.

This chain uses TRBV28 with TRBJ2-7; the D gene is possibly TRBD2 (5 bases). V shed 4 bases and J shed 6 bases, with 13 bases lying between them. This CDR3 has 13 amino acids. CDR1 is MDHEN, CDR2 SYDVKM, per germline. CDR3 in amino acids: CASSSGIRGEQYF. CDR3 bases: TGTGCCAGCAGTTCCGGGATCCGGGGCGAGCAGTACTTC.

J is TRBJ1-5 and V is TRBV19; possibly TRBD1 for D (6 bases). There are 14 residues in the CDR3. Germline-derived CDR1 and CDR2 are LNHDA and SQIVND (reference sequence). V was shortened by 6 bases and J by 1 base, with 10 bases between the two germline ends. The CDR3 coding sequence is TGTGCCAGTAGACACAGGGAAAGCAATCAGCCCCAGCATTTT. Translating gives CASRHRESNQPQHF.

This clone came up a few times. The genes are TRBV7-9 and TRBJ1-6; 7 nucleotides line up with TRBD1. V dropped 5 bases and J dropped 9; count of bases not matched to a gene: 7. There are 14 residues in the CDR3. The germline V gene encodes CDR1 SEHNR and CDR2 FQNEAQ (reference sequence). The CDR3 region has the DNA TGTGCCAGCAGCCCCGACAGGGTGCGTTCACCCCTCCACTTT. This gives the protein CASSPDRVRSPLHF.

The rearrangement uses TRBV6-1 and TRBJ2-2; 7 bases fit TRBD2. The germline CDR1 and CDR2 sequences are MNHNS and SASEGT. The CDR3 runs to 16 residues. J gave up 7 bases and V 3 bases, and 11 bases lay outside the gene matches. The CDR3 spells CASSEGSGPRVGELFF. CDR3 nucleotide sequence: TGTGCCAGCAGTGAGGGTAGCGGGCCGAGGGTCGGGGAGCTGTTTTTT.

The CDR3 sequence is CASSPRTSRGGNEQFF. DNA of the CDR3: TGTGCCAGCAGTCCTAGGACTAGCCGTGGAGGGAATGAGCAGTTCTTC. The gene calls are TRBV2 and TRBJ2-1; TRBD2 agrees at 8 bases. Germline loops: CDR1 SNHLY, CDR2 FYNNEI. The CDR3 sequence is 16 residues long. The J segment lost 7 bases and the V segment lost 5 bases, leaving 13 bases of the junction unmatched.

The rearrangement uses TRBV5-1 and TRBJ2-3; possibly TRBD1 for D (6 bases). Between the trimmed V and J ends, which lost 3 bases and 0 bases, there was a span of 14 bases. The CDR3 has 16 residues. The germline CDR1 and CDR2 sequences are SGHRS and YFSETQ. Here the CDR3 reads CASSSPLGASTDTQYF. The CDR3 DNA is TGCGCCAGCAGCTCCCCCTTGGGGGCAAGCACAGATACGCAGTATTTT.

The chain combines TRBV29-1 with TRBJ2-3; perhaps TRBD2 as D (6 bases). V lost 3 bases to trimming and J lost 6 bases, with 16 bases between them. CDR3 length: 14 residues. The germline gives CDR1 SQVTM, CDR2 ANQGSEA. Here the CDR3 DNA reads TGCAGCGTTGACAGCGGGCCACGCCTCGATACGCAGTATTTT. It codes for CSVDSGPRLDTQYF.

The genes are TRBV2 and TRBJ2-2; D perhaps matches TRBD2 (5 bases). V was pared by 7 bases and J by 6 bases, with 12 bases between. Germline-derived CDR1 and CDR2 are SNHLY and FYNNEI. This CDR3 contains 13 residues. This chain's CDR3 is CASTKRTAGELFF. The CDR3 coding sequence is TGTGCCAGCACTAAGAGGACTGCCGGGGAGCTGTTTTTT.

This CDR3 is CASSTSGLAGPNTGELFF. In DNA, the CDR3 is TGTGCCAGCAGTACGTCAGGACTAGCGGGGCCGAACACCGGGGAGCTGTTTTTT. The chain uses TRBV7-7 and TRBJ2-2; 12 bases are a match to TRBD2. Germline trimming cut 6 bases from V and 0 bases from J; bases unmatched to any gene: 8. Germline assignment: CDR1 SSHAT and CDR2 FNYEAQ (reference sequence). This CDR3 has 18 residues. The variable domain in full, completed from reference TRBV7-7 and TRBJ2-2, reads GAGVSQSPRYKVTKRGQDVTLRCDPISSHATLYWYQQALGQGPEFLTYFNYEAQPDKSGLPSDRFSAERPEGSISTLTIQRTEQRDSAMYRCASSTSGLAGPNTGELFFGEGSRLTVL.

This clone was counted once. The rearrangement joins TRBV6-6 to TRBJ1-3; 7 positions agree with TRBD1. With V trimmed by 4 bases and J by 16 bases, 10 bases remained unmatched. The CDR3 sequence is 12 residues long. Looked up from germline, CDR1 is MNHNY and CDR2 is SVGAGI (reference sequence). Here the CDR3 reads CASSSDREAGYF. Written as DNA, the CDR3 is TGTGCCAGCAGTTCCGACAGGGAGGCGGGTTATTTT.

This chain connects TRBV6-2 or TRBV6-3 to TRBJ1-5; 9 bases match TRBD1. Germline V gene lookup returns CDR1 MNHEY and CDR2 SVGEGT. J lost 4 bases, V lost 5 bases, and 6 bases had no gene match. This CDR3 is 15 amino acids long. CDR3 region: CASSTGTGKNQPQHF. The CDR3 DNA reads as TGTGCCAGCAGTACCGGGACAGGGAAGAATCAGCCCCAGCATTTT.

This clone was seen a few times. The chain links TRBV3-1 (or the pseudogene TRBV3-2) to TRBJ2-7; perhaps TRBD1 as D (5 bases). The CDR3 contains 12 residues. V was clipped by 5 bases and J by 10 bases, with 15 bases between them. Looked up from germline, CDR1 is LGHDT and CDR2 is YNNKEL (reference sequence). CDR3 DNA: TGTGCCAGCAGCGTGCACACAGGTGTTCAGTACTTC. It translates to CASSVHTGVQYF.